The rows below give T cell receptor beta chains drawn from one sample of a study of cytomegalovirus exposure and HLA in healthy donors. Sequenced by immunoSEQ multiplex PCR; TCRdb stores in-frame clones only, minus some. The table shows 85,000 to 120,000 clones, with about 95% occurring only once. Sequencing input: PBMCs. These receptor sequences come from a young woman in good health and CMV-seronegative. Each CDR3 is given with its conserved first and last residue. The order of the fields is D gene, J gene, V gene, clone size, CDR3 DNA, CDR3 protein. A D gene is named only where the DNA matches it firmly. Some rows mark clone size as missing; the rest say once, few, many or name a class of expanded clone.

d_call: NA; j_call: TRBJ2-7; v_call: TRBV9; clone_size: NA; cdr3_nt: TGTGCCAGCAGCTCATCCGGAAGTGGAGGGACAGAGTACTACGAGCAGTACTTC; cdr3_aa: CASSSSGSGGTEYYEQYF
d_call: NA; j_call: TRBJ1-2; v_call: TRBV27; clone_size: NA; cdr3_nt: TGTGCCAGCAGTTTATCGGAGGCATCGGATGGCTACACCTTC; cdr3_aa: CASSLSEASDGYTF
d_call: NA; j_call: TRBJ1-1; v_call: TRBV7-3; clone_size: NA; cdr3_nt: TGTGCCAGCACCGAATCGGGGAGCGACACTGAAGCTTTCTTT; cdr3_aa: CASTESGSDTEAFF
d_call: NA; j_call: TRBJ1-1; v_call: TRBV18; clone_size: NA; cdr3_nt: TGTGCCAGCTCACCTTTTGACACCTTTGAGGGAACTGAAGCTTTCTTT; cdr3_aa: CASSPFDTFEGTEAFF
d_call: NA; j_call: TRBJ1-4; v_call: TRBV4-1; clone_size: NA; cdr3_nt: TGCGCCAGCAGCTCAGCATGGGGCAGCCCGACTAAACTGTTTTTT; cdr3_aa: CASSSAWGSPTKLFF
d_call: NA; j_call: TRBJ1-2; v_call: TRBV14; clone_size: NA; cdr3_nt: TGTGCCAGCAGCCCCGGAACAGAGTATGGCTACACCTTC; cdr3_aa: CASSPGTEYGYTF
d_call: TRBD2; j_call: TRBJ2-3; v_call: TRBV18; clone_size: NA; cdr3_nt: TGTGCCAGCTCACCACGGCTGACTAGCGGTACCGGGAGAGATACGCAGTATTTT; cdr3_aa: CASSPRLTSGTGRDTQYF
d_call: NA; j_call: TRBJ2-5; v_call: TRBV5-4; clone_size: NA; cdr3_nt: TGTGCCAGCAGCTTGCGCCGGACAGAACAAGAGACCCAGTACTTC; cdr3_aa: CASSLRRTEQETQYF
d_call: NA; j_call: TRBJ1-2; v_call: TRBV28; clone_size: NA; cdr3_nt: TGTGCCAGCAGTTTAGGAGGTGGCGACCGTTATGGCTACACCTTC; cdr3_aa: CASSLGGGDRYGYTF
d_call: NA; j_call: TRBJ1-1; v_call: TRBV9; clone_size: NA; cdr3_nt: TGTGCCAGCAGTCCCGGAGAAAACACTGAAGCTTTCTTT; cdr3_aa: CASSPGENTEAFF
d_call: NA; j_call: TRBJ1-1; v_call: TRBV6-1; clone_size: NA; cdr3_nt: TGTGCCAGCAGTGAACAGAACATGAACACTGAAGCTTTCTTT; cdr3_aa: CASSEQNMNTEAFF
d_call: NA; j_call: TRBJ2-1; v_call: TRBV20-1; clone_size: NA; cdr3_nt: TGCAGTGGGTCTGTAGAGGAGCAGTTCTTC; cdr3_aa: CSGSVEEQFF
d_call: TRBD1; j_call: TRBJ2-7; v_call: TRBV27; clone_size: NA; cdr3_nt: TGTGCCAGCAGTCCAAGACAGGGTTGGGACCTCTACGAGCAGTACTTC; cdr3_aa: CASSPRQGWDLYEQYF
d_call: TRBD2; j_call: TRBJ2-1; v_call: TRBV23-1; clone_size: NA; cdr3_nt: TGCGCCAGCAGTCAACTAGCGGGGGCCCACGGGGGGGAGCAGTTCTTC; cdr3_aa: CASSQLAGAHGGEQFF
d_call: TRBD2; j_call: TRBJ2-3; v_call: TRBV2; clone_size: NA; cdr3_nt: TGTGCCAGCAGTCCAGCGGGAATTCCCACAGATACGCAGTATTTT; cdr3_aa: CASSPAGIPTDTQYF
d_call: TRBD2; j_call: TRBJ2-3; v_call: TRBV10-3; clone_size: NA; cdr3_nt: TGTGCCATCAGTGTGAGTAGCGGGGGGAATACGCAGTATTTT; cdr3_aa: CAISVSSGGNTQYF
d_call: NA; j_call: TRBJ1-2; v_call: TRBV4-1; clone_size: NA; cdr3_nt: TGCGCCAGCAGCCAAGAGTCCTGGCGGCGCTACACCTTC; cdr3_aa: CASSQESWRRYTF
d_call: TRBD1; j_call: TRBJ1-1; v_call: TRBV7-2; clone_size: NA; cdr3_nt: TGTGCCAGCAGCTTAGTAGGGTCAGGGGGGCTGAACACTGAAGCTTTCTTT; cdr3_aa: CASSLVGSGGLNTEAFF
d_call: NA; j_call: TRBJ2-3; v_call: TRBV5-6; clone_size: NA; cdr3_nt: TGTGCCAGCAGCTTTCAGGAGGGCGATACGCAGTATTTT; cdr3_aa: CASSFQEGDTQYF
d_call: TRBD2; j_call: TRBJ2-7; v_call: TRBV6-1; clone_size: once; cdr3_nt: TGTGCCAGCGGGGGGGGAGGGGCCCTCGAGCAGTACTTC; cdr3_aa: CASGGGGALEQYF
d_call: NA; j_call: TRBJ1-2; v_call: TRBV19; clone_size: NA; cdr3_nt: TGTGCCAGTAGCCCCCTTAGTTTCGGGGGCTACACCTTC; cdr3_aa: CASSPLSFGGYTF
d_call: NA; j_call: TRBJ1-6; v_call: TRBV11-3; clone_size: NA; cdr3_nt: TGTGCCAGCAGCTTAGAAGGGACTTATAATTCACCCCTCCACTTT; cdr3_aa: CASSLEGTYNSPLHF
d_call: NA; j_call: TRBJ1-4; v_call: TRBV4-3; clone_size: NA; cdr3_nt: TGCGCCAGCAGCCGTTCCTCCACACAGCAAGAAAAACTGTTTTTT; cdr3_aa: CASSRSSTQQEKLFF
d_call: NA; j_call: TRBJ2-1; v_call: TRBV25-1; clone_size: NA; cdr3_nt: TGTGCCAGCAGTGAACCCCGGCGGGGAGCAGACTACAATGAGCAGTTCTTC; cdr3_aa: CASSEPRRGADYNEQFF
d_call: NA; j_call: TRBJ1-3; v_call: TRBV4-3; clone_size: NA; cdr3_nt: TGCGCCAGCAGCCGCCATTTCGGGGAGGGATCTGGAAACACCATATATTTT; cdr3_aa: CASSRHFGEGSGNTIYF
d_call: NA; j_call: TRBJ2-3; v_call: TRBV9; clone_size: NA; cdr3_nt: TGTGCCAGCAGGGGGACTAGCACAGATACGCAGTATTTT; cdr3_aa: CASRGTSTDTQYF
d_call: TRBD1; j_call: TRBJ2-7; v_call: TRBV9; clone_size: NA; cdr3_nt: TGTGCCAGCAGCTTCGGGACAGGAAACTACGAGCAGTACTTC; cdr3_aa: CASSFGTGNYEQYF
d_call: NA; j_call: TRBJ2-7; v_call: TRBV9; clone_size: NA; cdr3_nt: TGTGCCAGCAGCCCTCACGACTATGCGATTACGGACGAGCAGTACTTC; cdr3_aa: CASSPHDYAITDEQYF
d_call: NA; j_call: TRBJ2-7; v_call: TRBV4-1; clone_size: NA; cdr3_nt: TGCGCCAGCAGCCAAGATAGAGAGCGCCATTATGACGAGCAGTACTTC; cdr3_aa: CASSQDRERHYDEQYF
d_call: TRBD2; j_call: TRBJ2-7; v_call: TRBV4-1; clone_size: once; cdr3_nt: TGCGCCAGCAGCCAAGATCCCTACAGCGGGAGCCCAGACGAGCAGTACTTC; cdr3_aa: CASSQDPYSGSPDEQYF
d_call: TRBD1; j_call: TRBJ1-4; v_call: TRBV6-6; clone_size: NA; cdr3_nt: TGTGCCAGCAGCAGACTTCCGGGACAGGGGCGGGAAAAACTGTTTTTT; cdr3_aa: CASSRLPGQGREKLFF